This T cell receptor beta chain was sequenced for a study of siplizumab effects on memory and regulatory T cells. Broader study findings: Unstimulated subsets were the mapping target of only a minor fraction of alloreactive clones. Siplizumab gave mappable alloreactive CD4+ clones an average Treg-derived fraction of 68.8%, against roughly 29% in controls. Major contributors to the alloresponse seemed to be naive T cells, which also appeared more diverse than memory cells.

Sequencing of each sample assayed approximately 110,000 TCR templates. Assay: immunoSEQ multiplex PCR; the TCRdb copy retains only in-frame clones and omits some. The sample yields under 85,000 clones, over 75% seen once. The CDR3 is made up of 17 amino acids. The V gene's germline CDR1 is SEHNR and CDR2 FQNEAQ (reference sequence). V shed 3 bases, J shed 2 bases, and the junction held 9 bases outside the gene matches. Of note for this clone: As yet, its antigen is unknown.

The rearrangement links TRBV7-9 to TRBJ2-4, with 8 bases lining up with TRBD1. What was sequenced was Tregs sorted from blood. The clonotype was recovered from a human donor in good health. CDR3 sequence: CASSFPTTGGPKNIQYF. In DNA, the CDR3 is TGTGCCAGCAGCTTTCCTACAACAGGGGGACCCAAAAACATTCAGTACTTC. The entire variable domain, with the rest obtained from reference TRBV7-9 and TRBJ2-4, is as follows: DTGVSQNPRHKITKRGQNVTFRCDPISEHNRLYWYRQTLGQGPEFLTYFQNEAQLEKSRLLSDRFSAERPKGSFSTLEIQRTEQGDSAMYLCASSFPTTGGPKNIQYFGAGTRLSVL.